The rows below give T cell receptor beta chains drawn from one sample of a study of cytomegalovirus exposure and HLA in healthy donors. The method was immunoSEQ multiplex PCR; TCRdb's version includes in-frame clones alone and lacks a portion of them. The repertoire holds tens of thousands of clones, with under 9% as singletons. Sequencing was done on a sample of PBMCs. These receptors came from a man over 45 in good health and CMV-seronegative. The CDR3 runs from the conserved cysteine through the conserved F or W. Each record gives: CDR3 length, J gene, D gene, clone size, V gene, CDR3 protein, CDR3 DNA. The D gene is left open where the match is weak. A row's size may be missing; if present it is once, few, many or a size class.

len: 14; j_gene: TRBJ1-4; d_gene: .; abundance: .; v_gene: TRBV5-1; CDR3aa: CASSPGLSNEKLFF; CDR3nt: TGCGCCAGCAGTCCGGGACTTTCTAATGAAAAACTGTTTTTT
len: 14; j_gene: TRBJ1-6; d_gene: .; abundance: few; v_gene: TRBV4-2; CDR3aa: CASSQEAENSPLHF; CDR3nt: TGTGCCAGCAGCCAAGAAGCCGAGAATTCACCCCTCCACTTT
len: 15; j_gene: TRBJ2-2; d_gene: .; abundance: few; v_gene: TRBV5-1; CDR3aa: CASRVMEGSTGELFF; CDR3nt: TGCGCCAGCAGAGTAATGGAGGGCAGCACCGGGGAGCTGTTTTTT
len: 15; j_gene: TRBJ2-7; d_gene: .; abundance: few; v_gene: TRBV2; CDR3aa: CASSPGEDSSYEQYF; CDR3nt: TGTGCCAGCAGCCCCGGTGAGGACAGCTCCTACGAGCAGTACTTC
len: 15; j_gene: TRBJ1-5; d_gene: .; abundance: few; v_gene: TRBV6-1; CDR3aa: CASSRNVDNNQPQHF; CDR3nt: TGTGCCAGCAGTCGAAATGTGGACAACAATCAGCCCCAGCATTTT
len: 15; j_gene: TRBJ2-7; d_gene: .; abundance: .; v_gene: TRBV5-6; CDR3aa: CASSVAGLSVYEQYF; CDR3nt: TGTGCCAGCAGCGTTGCAGGTTTAAGTGTCTACGAGCAGTACTTC
len: 15; j_gene: TRBJ1-6; d_gene: .; abundance: .; v_gene: TRBV4-2; CDR3aa: CASSQESGNNSPLHF; CDR3nt: TGTGCCAGCAGCCAAGAATCGGGGAATAATTCACCCCTCCACTTT
len: 13; j_gene: TRBJ2-7; d_gene: TRBD1; abundance: .; v_gene: TRBV29-1; CDR3aa: CSAGQGGSYEQYF; CDR3nt: TGCAGCGCCGGACAGGGGGGATCCTACGAGCAGTACTTC
len: 16; j_gene: TRBJ1-4; d_gene: TRBD1; abundance: .; v_gene: TRBV9; CDR3aa: CASSVKTGTANEKLFF; CDR3nt: TGTGCCAGCAGCGTAAAGACCGGGACAGCTAATGAAAAACTGTTTTTT
len: 15; j_gene: TRBJ2-5; d_gene: .; abundance: few; v_gene: TRBV18; CDR3aa: CASSPPEGAAETQYF; CDR3nt: TGTGCCAGCTCACCACCGGAGGGGGCAGCAGAGACCCAGTACTTC
len: 14; j_gene: TRBJ1-4; d_gene: TRBD1; abundance: few; v_gene: TRBV18; CDR3aa: CASAQGAANEKLFF; CDR3nt: TGTGCCAGCGCCCAGGGGGCGGCTAATGAAAAACTGTTTTTT
len: 14; j_gene: TRBJ1-6; d_gene: .; abundance: .; v_gene: TRBV19; CDR3aa: CASSISGRDSPLHF; CDR3nt: TGTGCCAGTAGTATTTCAGGGAGGGATTCACCCCTCCACTTT
len: 15; j_gene: TRBJ2-7; d_gene: TRBD2; abundance: few; v_gene: TRBV27; CDR3aa: CASRSETSGAYEQYF; CDR3nt: TGTGCCAGCAGGAGCGAGACTAGCGGGGCTTACGAGCAGTACTTC
len: 14; j_gene: TRBJ2-1; d_gene: TRBD2; abundance: few; v_gene: TRBV11-3; CDR3aa: CASSSSGAKNEQFF; CDR3nt: TGTGCCAGCAGCTCAAGCGGGGCCAAGAATGAGCAGTTCTTC
len: 13; j_gene: TRBJ1-1; d_gene: .; abundance: few; v_gene: TRBV30; CDR3aa: CAWTEGRNTEAFF; CDR3nt: TGTGCCTGGACGGAGGGGCGGAACACTGAAGCTTTCTTT
len: 12; j_gene: TRBJ2-7; d_gene: .; abundance: few; v_gene: TRBV5-1; CDR3aa: CASSLDNYEQYF; CDR3nt: TGCGCCAGCAGCCTGGACAACTACGAGCAGTACTTC
len: 16; j_gene: TRBJ2-2; d_gene: .; abundance: .; v_gene: TRBV6-5; CDR3aa: CASSYSGSGDVGELFF; CDR3nt: TGTGCCAGCAGTTACTCAGGGTCGGGGGACGTCGGGGAGCTGTTTTTT
len: 18; j_gene: TRBJ2-7; d_gene: .; abundance: .; v_gene: TRBV28; CDR3aa: CASIGGEVLPRAAYEQYF; CDR3nt: TGTGCCAGCATCGGCGGTGAAGTTTTGCCGCGGGCAGCCTACGAGCAGTACTTC
len: 14; j_gene: TRBJ1-3; d_gene: .; abundance: .; v_gene: TRBV28; CDR3aa: CASERGSEGNTIYF; CDR3nt: TGTGCCAGCGAAAGGGGATCTGAAGGAAACACCATATATTTT
len: 15; j_gene: TRBJ2-2; d_gene: TRBD2; abundance: few; v_gene: TRBV30; CDR3aa: CARKSGSSNTGELFF; CDR3nt: TGTGCCCGGAAAAGCGGGAGTTCCAACACCGGGGAGCTGTTTTTT
len: 15; j_gene: TRBJ2-7; d_gene: .; abundance: few; v_gene: TRBV10-2; CDR3aa: CASSAERESSYEQYF; CDR3nt: TGCGCCAGCAGTGCGGAACGGGAGAGCTCCTACGAGCAGTACTTC
len: 14; j_gene: TRBJ2-7; d_gene: .; abundance: few; v_gene: TRBV6-4; CDR3aa: CASSDSRGAGEQYF; CDR3nt: TGTGCCAGCAGTGACTCTCGGGGAGCTGGCGAGCAGTACTTC
len: 18; j_gene: TRBJ2-6; d_gene: TRBD1; abundance: few; v_gene: TRBV5-1; CDR3aa: CASSPGTGGSSGANVLTF; CDR3nt: TGCGCCAGCAGCCCTGGGACAGGGGGGAGCTCTGGGGCCAACGTCCTGACTTTC
len: 13; j_gene: TRBJ1-2; d_gene: .; abundance: few; v_gene: TRBV6-1; CDR3aa: CASSIQRNYGYTF; CDR3nt: TGTGCCAGCAGCATACAGAGAAACTATGGCTACACCTTC
len: 12; j_gene: TRBJ2-7; d_gene: .; abundance: few; v_gene: TRBV28; CDR3aa: CASMNLAYEQYF; CDR3nt: TGTGCCAGCATGAACTTAGCCTACGAGCAGTACTTC
len: 13; j_gene: TRBJ1-6; d_gene: .; abundance: once; v_gene: TRBV28; CDR3aa: CASSSGYNSPLHF; CDR3nt: TGTGCCAGCAGTTCAGGCTATAATTCACCCCTCCACTTT
len: 14; j_gene: TRBJ1-3; d_gene: .; abundance: medium-sized; v_gene: TRBV30; CDR3aa: CAWTGSSSGNTIYF; CDR3nt: TGTGCCTGGACCGGGAGTTCCTCTGGAAACACCATATATTTT
len: 12; j_gene: TRBJ1-2; d_gene: .; abundance: .; v_gene: TRBV29-1; CDR3aa: CSVTVNLYGYTF; CDR3nt: TGCAGCGTTACTGTTAACCTCTATGGCTACACCTTC
len: 16; j_gene: TRBJ2-3; d_gene: .; abundance: few; v_gene: TRBV13; CDR3aa: CASSVRTGAGTDTQYF; CDR3nt: TGTGCCAGCAGCGTAAGAACAGGGGCGGGGACAGATACGCAGTATTTT
len: 14; j_gene: TRBJ1-2; d_gene: TRBD1; abundance: .; v_gene: TRBV10-3; CDR3aa: CAISGGQGFYGYTF; CDR3nt: TGTGCCATCAGTGGTGGACAGGGCTTCTATGGCTACACCTTC
len: 13; j_gene: TRBJ2-3; d_gene: .; abundance: .; v_gene: TRBV2; CDR3aa: CATLGSLTDTQYF; CDR3nt: TGTGCCACACTAGGGTCCCTCACAGATACGCAGTATTTT
len: 12; j_gene: TRBJ2-7; d_gene: TRBD2; abundance: .; v_gene: TRBV7-9; CDR3aa: CASSGNSGGMYF; CDR3nt: TGTGCCAGCAGCGGGAATAGCGGGGGAATGTACTTC
len: 14; j_gene: TRBJ1-1; d_gene: .; abundance: .; v_gene: TRBV7-9; CDR3aa: CASSYPDRNTEAFF; CDR3nt: TGTGCCAGCAGCTACCCAGACAGGAACACTGAAGCTTTCTTT
len: 17; j_gene: TRBJ2-2; d_gene: TRBD2; abundance: .; v_gene: TRBV18; CDR3aa: CASSPQRRGLNTGELFF; CDR3nt: TGTGCCAGCTCACCACAAAGGCGGGGGTTAAACACCGGGGAGCTGTTTTTT
len: 16; j_gene: TRBJ2-1; d_gene: TRBD2; abundance: .; v_gene: TRBV4-3; CDR3aa: CASSQDLAGSYNEQFF; CDR3nt: TGCGCCAGCAGCCAAGATCTAGCGGGCTCCTACAATGAGCAGTTCTTC
len: 15; j_gene: TRBJ2-5; d_gene: .; abundance: .; v_gene: TRBV7-9; CDR3aa: CASSPKGSGEETQYF; CDR3nt: TGTGCCAGCAGCCCTAAGGGTAGCGGAGAAGAGACCCAGTACTTC
len: 14; j_gene: TRBJ1-4; d_gene: TRBD1; abundance: few; v_gene: TRBV7-2; CDR3aa: CASSLGRGQEKLFF; CDR3nt: TGTGCCAGCAGCTTAGGGAGGGGGCAGGAAAAACTGTTTTTT
len: 14; j_gene: TRBJ2-7; d_gene: TRBD2; abundance: .; v_gene: TRBV2; CDR3aa: CASSEQTSGGTKYF; CDR3nt: TGTGCCAGCAGTGAACAGACTAGCGGGGGGACCAAGTACTTC
len: 16; j_gene: TRBJ2-6; d_gene: TRBD1; abundance: few; v_gene: TRBV11-2; CDR3aa: CASYGQALSGANVLTF; CDR3nt: TGTGCCTCCTATGGACAGGCTCTCTCTGGGGCCAACGTCCTGACTTTC
len: 14; j_gene: TRBJ2-5; d_gene: TRBD1; abundance: .; v_gene: TRBV29-1; CDR3aa: CSVAGTGLGETQYF; CDR3nt: TGCAGCGTCGCAGGGACAGGCCTCGGGGAGACCCAGTACTTC
len: 13; j_gene: TRBJ2-5; d_gene: .; abundance: .; v_gene: TRBV14; CDR3aa: CASSRDFQETQYF; CDR3nt: TGTGCCAGCAGCCGAGACTTCCAAGAGACCCAGTACTTC